This T cell receptor (beta chain) is from a study of cytomegalovirus exposure and HLA in healthy donors. About the research overall: The Caucasian-associated ancestry cluster contained about four fifths of the 398 genotyped donors. Study results and caveats: TCR sequences were mostly rare, though some public TCRs occurred in many donors. Several of the most significant clusters were apparently associated with common viral pathogens in a later analysis.

Comments on this clone: The antigen is not known.

V dropped 2 bases and J dropped 5 bases, with 10 bases sitting between them. The CDR3 has 14 amino acids. Germline V gives CDR1 SGHVS, CDR2 FQNEAQ. This PCR relied on a set of 60 Vbeta primers and 13 Jbeta primers. Sequencing used immunoSEQ multiplex PCR; TCRdb keeps in-frame clones, though not all of them. This sample has some 150,000 clones, with about four fifths found just once. This rearrangement joins TRBV7-8 to TRBJ2-1, with unresolved D. Specimen: PBMCs. This clonotype was sampled from a man aged 40-49 years in good health and CMV-seropositive. This CDR3 reads CASSLWRRDNEQFF. The CDR3 nucleotides read TGTGCCAGCAGCTTATGGAGAAGAGACAATGAGCAGTTCTTC.